These T cell receptor beta chains were read from a single sample in a study of blood T cell repertoires in COVID-19. Data came from immunoSEQ multiplex PCR; TCRdb stores just in-frame clones and leaves some out. The table has about 290,000 clones, around nine tenths seen once. The material sequenced was peripheral blood. These TCRs come from a woman under 40 with COVID-19, enrolled during active disease. Both conserved end residues are part of each CDR3. Each record gives: D gene, J gene, V gene, clone size, CDR3 protein, CDR3 DNA. D genes are given only for firm matches. Only part of the rows carry a size: once, few, many, or a class if the clone is expanded.

d_gene: TRBD2
j_gene: TRBJ2-7
v_gene: TRBV7-2
abundance: NA
CDR3aa: CASSGQTSGGGEQYF
CDR3nt: TGTGCCAGCAGCGGACAGACTAGCGGGGGAGGCGAGCAGTACTTC

d_gene: TRBD1
j_gene: TRBJ2-7
v_gene: TRBV6-5
abundance: NA
CDR3aa: CASSQRTGRAYEQYF
CDR3nt: TGTGCCAGCAGCCAACGGACAGGCCGAGCCTACGAGCAGTACTTC

d_gene: NA
j_gene: TRBJ1-3
v_gene: TRBV14
abundance: NA
CDR3aa: CASSQGRCLSGNTIYF
CDR3nt: TGTGCCAGCAGCCAAGGCAGGTGCCTCTCTGGAAACACCATATATTTT

d_gene: NA
j_gene: TRBJ1-1
v_gene: TRBV10-3
abundance: once
CDR3aa: CAISQGTEAFF
CDR3nt: TGTGCCATTTCACAGGGCACTGAAGCTTTCTTT

d_gene: TRBD1
j_gene: TRBJ1-1
v_gene: TRBV12-3/TRBV12-4
abundance: NA
CDR3aa: CASNLQGVMVAFF
CDR3nt: TGTGCCAGCAACTTACAGGGGGTCATGGTGGCTTTCTTT

d_gene: TRBD1
j_gene: TRBJ2-7
v_gene: TRBV19
abundance: NA
CDR3aa: CASSIYRGPYEQYF
CDR3nt: TGTGCCAGTAGTATATACAGGGGCCCCTACGAGCAGTACTTC

d_gene: TRBD2
j_gene: TRBJ2-2
v_gene: TRBV28
abundance: NA
CDR3aa: CASSLILAGTGELFF
CDR3nt: TGTGCCAGCAGTTTAATCCTAGCGGGCACCGGGGAGCTGTTTTTT

d_gene: NA
j_gene: TRBJ2-1
v_gene: TRBV10-2
abundance: NA
CDR3aa: CASSRGWDNEQFF
CDR3nt: TGCGCCAGCAGCAGGGGTTGGGACAATGAGCAGTTCTTC

d_gene: TRBD1
j_gene: TRBJ2-1
v_gene: TRBV6-4
abundance: many
CDR3aa: CASSAGTGGDEQFF
CDR3nt: TGTGCCAGCAGCGCCGGGACAGGGGGCGATGAGCAGTTCTTC

d_gene: TRBD2
j_gene: TRBJ2-3
v_gene: TRBV10-3
abundance: NA
CDR3aa: CAIRGLAATDTQYF
CDR3nt: TGTGCCATCCGGGGACTAGCGGCAACAGATACGCAGTATTTT

d_gene: NA
j_gene: TRBJ2-6
v_gene: TRBV27
abundance: NA
CDR3aa: CASNEGAGANVLTF
CDR3nt: TGTGCCAGCAACGAAGGGGCTGGGGCCAACGTCCTGACTTTC

d_gene: TRBD1
j_gene: TRBJ1-2
v_gene: TRBV19
abundance: NA
CDR3aa: CASSIDSTGDYGYTF
CDR3nt: TGTGCCAGTAGTATAGATAGCACAGGGGACTATGGCTACACCTTC

d_gene: TRBD1
j_gene: TRBJ2-5
v_gene: TRBV7-9
abundance: NA
CDR3aa: CASSTGGWETQYF
CDR3nt: TGTGCCAGCAGCACAGGGGGCTGGGAGACCCAGTACTTC

d_gene: NA
j_gene: TRBJ2-1
v_gene: TRBV12-3/TRBV12-4
abundance: NA
CDR3aa: CASSLLLWSGKFF
CDR3nt: TGTGCCAGCAGTTTGCTCCTTTGGAGCGGAAAGTTCTTC

d_gene: TRBD1
j_gene: TRBJ1-2
v_gene: TRBV14
abundance: few
CDR3aa: CASSQDYGTGGFGYTF
CDR3nt: TGTGCCAGCAGCCAAGATTATGGGACAGGGGGGTTTGGCTACACCTTC

d_gene: TRBD1
j_gene: TRBJ2-2
v_gene: TRBV7-2
abundance: NA
CDR3aa: CAGTDTGELFF
CDR3nt: TGTGCGGGGACAGACACCGGGGAGCTGTTTTTT

d_gene: NA
j_gene: TRBJ1-5
v_gene: TRBV7-6
abundance: NA
CDR3aa: CASSLDPGFDQPQHF
CDR3nt: TGTGCCAGCAGCTTAGACCCGGGGTTCGATCAGCCCCAGCATTTT

d_gene: TRBD1
j_gene: TRBJ2-3
v_gene: TRBV15
abundance: NA
CDR3aa: CATSREAGQGSDTQYF
CDR3nt: TGTGCCACCAGCAGAGAGGCGGGACAGGGGTCGGATACGCAGTATTTT

d_gene: NA
j_gene: TRBJ1-5
v_gene: TRBV18
abundance: NA
CDR3aa: CASSPDRSQPQHF
CDR3nt: TGTGCCAGCTCACCAGACAGAAGTCAGCCCCAGCATTTT

d_gene: TRBD2
j_gene: TRBJ2-5
v_gene: TRBV4-1
abundance: NA
CDR3aa: CASSVRGLADQETQYF
CDR3nt: TGCGCCAGCAGCGTTCGGGGACTAGCGGACCAAGAGACCCAGTACTTC

d_gene: NA
j_gene: TRBJ1-1
v_gene: TRBV28
abundance: NA
CDR3aa: CASHRFMNTEAFF
CDR3nt: TGTGCCAGTCACAGGTTTATGAACACTGAAGCTTTCTTT

d_gene: TRBD1
j_gene: TRBJ1-5
v_gene: TRBV28
abundance: NA
CDR3aa: CASSFLQGVDSNQPQHF
CDR3nt: TGTGCCAGCAGTTTTCTACAGGGGGTAGATAGCAATCAGCCCCAGCATTTT

d_gene: NA
j_gene: TRBJ1-1
v_gene: TRBV29-1
abundance: NA
CDR3aa: CSVAPPLNTEAFF
CDR3nt: TGCAGCGTTGCCCCCCCCTTAAACACTGAAGCTTTCTTT

d_gene: NA
j_gene: TRBJ2-5
v_gene: TRBV28
abundance: NA
CDR3aa: CASRSKEDFGETQYF
CDR3nt: TGTGCCAGCAGATCAAAGGAGGATTTTGGGGAGACCCAGTACTTC

d_gene: NA
j_gene: TRBJ1-2
v_gene: TRBV6-5
abundance: NA
CDR3aa: CASSAGWIGDGYTF
CDR3nt: TGTGCCAGCAGCGCAGGCTGGATAGGGGATGGCTACACCTTC

d_gene: NA
j_gene: TRBJ2-6
v_gene: TRBV7-9
abundance: NA
CDR3aa: CASSLSYSGANVLTF
CDR3nt: TGTGCCAGCAGCTTATCTTACTCTGGGGCCAACGTCCTGACTTTC

d_gene: NA
j_gene: TRBJ1-2
v_gene: TRBV18
abundance: NA
CDR3aa: CASSTGDDYGYTF
CDR3nt: TGTGCCAGCTCTACGGGGGATGACTATGGCTACACCTTC

d_gene: NA
j_gene: TRBJ1-2
v_gene: TRBV5-1
abundance: NA
CDR3aa: CASSSTAGLDYGYTF
CDR3nt: TGCGCCAGCAGCTCGACAGCAGGATTAGACTATGGCTACACCTTC

d_gene: NA
j_gene: TRBJ1-2
v_gene: TRBV4-2
abundance: once
CDR3aa: CASSHPEGGYGYTF
CDR3nt: TGTGCCAGCAGCCATCCCGAGGGGGGGTATGGCTACACCTTC

d_gene: NA
j_gene: TRBJ2-5
v_gene: TRBV2
abundance: NA
CDR3aa: CASSEGDNQETQYF
CDR3nt: TGTGCCAGCAGTGAAGGGGACAACCAAGAGACCCAGTACTTC

d_gene: NA
j_gene: TRBJ1-4
v_gene: TRBV15
abundance: NA
CDR3aa: CATSRDGQFNEKLFF
CDR3nt: TGTGCCACCAGCAGAGATGGACAGTTTAATGAAAAACTGTTTTTT

d_gene: TRBD2
j_gene: TRBJ2-3
v_gene: TRBV27
abundance: NA
CDR3aa: CASSLISGRDTQYF
CDR3nt: TGTGCCAGCAGTTTAATTAGCGGGCGCGATACGCAGTATTTT

d_gene: NA
j_gene: TRBJ1-5
v_gene: TRBV9
abundance: NA
CDR3aa: CASSPPGVYQPQHF
CDR3nt: TGTGCCAGCAGCCCCCCGGGGGTGTACCAGCCCCAGCATTTT

d_gene: TRBD1
j_gene: TRBJ1-4
v_gene: TRBV18
abundance: NA
CDR3aa: CASSPRGQGAATNEKLFF
CDR3nt: TGTGCCAGCTCACCAAGGGGACAGGGGGCGGCAACTAATGAAAAACTGTTTTTT

d_gene: TRBD1
j_gene: TRBJ1-6
v_gene: TRBV4-1
abundance: NA
CDR3aa: CASSLQGTENSPLHF
CDR3nt: TGCGCCAGCAGCCTCCAGGGGACAGAAAATTCACCCCTCCACTTT

d_gene: NA
j_gene: TRBJ1-1
v_gene: TRBV10-3
abundance: NA
CDR3aa: CAISVEKKNTEAFF
CDR3nt: TGTGCCATCAGTGTAGAGAAGAAGAACACTGAAGCTTTCTTT

d_gene: NA
j_gene: TRBJ1-1
v_gene: TRBV5-5
abundance: NA
CDR3aa: CASSLVGRRGTEAFF
CDR3nt: TGTGCCAGCAGCTTGGTTGGTCGGAGGGGCACTGAAGCTTTCTTT

d_gene: NA
j_gene: TRBJ2-1
v_gene: TRBV5-4
abundance: NA
CDR3aa: CASSLVSGLNEQFF
CDR3nt: TGTGCCAGCAGCTTGGTAAGCGGGTTAAACGAGCAGTTCTTC

d_gene: NA
j_gene: TRBJ2-1
v_gene: TRBV12-3/TRBV12-4
abundance: NA
CDR3aa: CASRPRNEQFF
CDR3nt: TGTGCCAGCAGGCCCCGGAATGAGCAGTTCTTC

d_gene: TRBD2
j_gene: TRBJ2-7
v_gene: TRBV28
abundance: NA
CDR3aa: CASSSLATYEQYF
CDR3nt: TGTGCCAGCAGTTCACTAGCGACCTACGAGCAGTACTTC

d_gene: TRBD1
j_gene: TRBJ2-3
v_gene: TRBV18
abundance: NA
CDR3aa: CASSYRGPSTDTQYF
CDR3nt: TGTGCCAGCTCCTACAGGGGGCCTAGCACAGATACGCAGTATTTT

d_gene: NA
j_gene: TRBJ1-1
v_gene: TRBV5-6
abundance: NA
CDR3aa: CASSLSREGAFF
CDR3nt: TGTGCCAGCAGCCTGTCCAGGGAGGGAGCTTTCTTT

d_gene: TRBD1
j_gene: TRBJ1-1
v_gene: TRBV7-8
abundance: NA
CDR3aa: CASSFHRGNTEAFF
CDR3nt: TGTGCCAGCAGCTTCCACAGGGGGAACACTGAAGCTTTCTTT

d_gene: TRBD2
j_gene: TRBJ2-5
v_gene: TRBV18
abundance: NA
CDR3aa: CASSPDSGETQYF
CDR3nt: TGTGCCAGCTCACCGGATAGCGGGGAGACCCAGTACTTC

d_gene: TRBD2
j_gene: TRBJ2-7
v_gene: TRBV5-1
abundance: NA
CDR3aa: CASSLAWTSGEQYF
CDR3nt: TGCGCCAGCAGCTTGGCCTGGACTAGCGGCGAGCAGTACTTC

d_gene: TRBD2
j_gene: TRBJ2-1
v_gene: TRBV5-4
abundance: NA
CDR3aa: CASSFPTSGVNEQFF
CDR3nt: TGTGCCAGCAGCTTCCCGACTAGCGGGGTGAATGAGCAGTTCTTC

d_gene: TRBD2
j_gene: TRBJ2-2
v_gene: TRBV24-1
abundance: NA
CDR3aa: CATSVSGGTGELFF
CDR3nt: TGTGCCACCTCAGTTAGCGGGGGAACCGGGGAGCTGTTTTTT

d_gene: NA
j_gene: TRBJ2-2
v_gene: TRBV6-5
abundance: NA
CDR3aa: CASSQADTGELFF
CDR3nt: TGTGCCAGCAGCCAAGCGGACACCGGGGAGCTGTTTTTT

d_gene: TRBD1
j_gene: TRBJ1-2
v_gene: TRBV11-2
abundance: NA
CDR3aa: CASSEDRAGYTF
CDR3nt: TGTGCCAGCAGCGAGGACAGGGCGGGCTACACCTTC

d_gene: TRBD1
j_gene: TRBJ2-7
v_gene: TRBV5-6
abundance: NA
CDR3aa: CASSLTSPGGPDEQYF
CDR3nt: TGTGCCAGCAGCTTGACCTCTCCAGGGGGCCCCGACGAGCAGTACTTC